These 12 T cell receptor beta chains originate from one sample sequenced in a study of blood T cells in healthy people across ages. Through a sample-barcoded 5' primer and a J-beta primer mix, a second PCR was run for 7 to 11 cycles. Using its own MiXCR run on the 5' RACE reads, TCRdb lists one record per CDR3 protein. The table lists about 1.8 million distinct CDR3 sequences, roughly 50% of them singletons. The sequencing input was blood. The origin of the receptors is a middle-aged woman in good health.

The V and J genes are TRBV7-2 and TRBJ2-5; D tentatively fits TRBD1 or TRBD2 (5 bases each). From germline, CDR1 is SGHTA and CDR2 FQGNSA. V was pared by 5 bases and J by 0 bases, with 10 bases between. CDR3 length: 14 residues. CDR3 in DNA: TGTGCCAGCAGCCTACCGGGACACCAAGAGACCCAGTACTTC. This gives the protein CASSLPGHQETQYF.

V is TRBV27 and J is TRBJ2-1; perhaps TRBD2 as D (6 bases). There are 16 residues in the CDR3. Between the trimmed V and J ends, which lost 0 bases and 3 bases, there was a span of 12 bases. Germline-derived CDR1 and CDR2 are MNHEY and SMNVEV (reference sequence). The CDR3 loop is CASSLSASGHYNEQFF. The CDR3 DNA is TGTGCCAGCAGTTTATCGGCCAGCGGGCACTACAATGAGCAGTTCTTC.

This clonotype was seen a single time. The rearrangement links TRBV4-3 to TRBJ2-6, with a possible D match to TRBD2 (5 bases). Germline V lookup: CDR1 LGHNA, CDR2 YSLEER. This CDR3 region has 17 residues. V was trimmed by 0 bases and J by 0 bases, leaving 9 bases between them. The CDR3 spells CASSQDGGSSGANVLTF. The CDR3 DNA is TGCGCCAGCAGCCAAGATGGTGGGAGCTCTGGGGCCAACGTCCTGACTTTC.

The J gene is TRBJ1-4, the V gene TRBV12-3 or TRBV12-4; D is uncertain. Trimming removed 9 bases at V and 4 bases at J, with 9 bases between. The CDR3 covers 12 residues. CDR3 DNA sequence: TGTGCCAGTGGGGAGTTTAATGAAAAACTGTTTTTT. It specifies CASGEFNEKLFF.

V usage is TRBV29-1 and J usage is TRBJ2-5, with 8 bases aligning to TRBD1. CDR1 is SQVTM and CDR2 is ANQGSEA in the germline V gene. V shed 7 bases, J shed 5 bases, and the junction held 12 bases outside the gene matches. This CDR3 has 14 residues. CDR3 amino acids: CSAFGQGEGETQYF. CDR3 nucleotide sequence: TGCAGCGCCTTCGGACAGGGAGAGGGGGAGACCCAGTACTTC. Full variable domain (missing parts from reference TRBV29-1 and TRBJ2-5): SAVISQKPSRDICQRGTSLTIQCQVDSQVTMMFWYRQQPGQSLTLIATANQGSEATYESGFVIDKFPISRPNLTFSTLTVSNMSPEDSSIYLCSAFGQGEGETQYFGPGTRLLVL.

The V call is TRBV7-2, the J call TRBJ1-2; no reliable D call. CDR1 SGHTA and CDR2 FQGNSA come from the germline V gene. The ends were cut back, 5 bases at V and 6 bases at J, with 10 bases in the middle. The CDR3 loop spans 12 amino acids. The CDR3 coding sequence is TGTGCCAGCAGCGAGAGGTTGGATGGCTACACCTTC. This codes for CASSERLDGYTF.

The rearrangement links TRBV3-1 to TRBJ2-5, with 11 bases identical to TRBD2. The CDR3 length is 14 residues. The germline V gene encodes CDR1 LGHDT and CDR2 YNNKEL (reference sequence). V shed 8 bases, J shed 3 bases, and the junction held 5 bases outside the gene matches. CDR3 DNA sequence: TGTGCCAGCTCGACGACTAGCGGGGAAGAGACCCAGTACTTC. It specifies CASSTTSGEETQYF.

The chain has TRBV10-3 and TRBJ2-5, with D possibly TRBD2 on 6 matching bases. Gene TRBJ2-7 matches the end of the DNA better, so the J call may be wrong. CDR1 and CDR2 from the germline V gene are ENHRY and SYGVKD. The CDR3 extends over 16 amino acids. The CDR3 DNA reads TGTGCCATCAGTGAGTCAATGACGGGAGTGGGCTACGAGCAGTACTTC. Translation: CAISESMTGVGYEQYF.

Details on this clonotype: The germline gene is not matched at one end of the junction; a read error may be the cause. The chain has TRBV5-1 and TRBJ2-7, with a tentative D call TRBD1 (5 bases). CDR3 length: 14 residues. Germline V lookup: CDR1 SGHRS, CDR2 YFSETQ. In nucleotides, the CDR3 is TGCGCCGGCAGCTTGGGCAGGGCATCTTACGAGCAGTACTTC. This translates into CAGSLGRASYEQYF.

This sequence joins TRBV7-9 and TRBJ2-4, with D perhaps TRBD2 (6 bases). Germline-derived CDR1 and CDR2 are SEHNR and FQNEAQ (reference sequence). V was clipped by 5 bases and J by 0 bases, with 14 bases between them. The CDR3 contains 16 residues. Here the CDR3 reads CASSLLGGLAKNIQYF. CDR3 nucleotide sequence: TGTGCCAGCAGCCTTTTGGGGGGACTAGCCAAAAACATTCAGTACTTC. The full variable domain, completed using reference TRBV7-9 and TRBJ2-4, is DTGVSQNPRHKITKRGQNVTFRCDPISEHNRLYWYRQTLGQGPEFLTYFQNEAQLEKSRLLSDRFSAERPKGSFSTLEIQRTEQGDSAMYLCASSLLGGLAKNIQYFGAGTRLSVL.

This chain joins TRBV28 and TRBJ1-5, with a weak D call TRBD1 (5 bases). The CDR3 sequence is 14 residues long. The V and J ends lost 4 bases and 7 bases respectively, with 14 bases between them. Per the germline V gene, CDR1 is MDHEN and CDR2 is SYDVKM. CDR3 residues: CASSSPPWGQPQHF. The CDR3 region has the DNA TGTGCCAGCAGTTCCCCGCCTTGGGGGCAGCCCCAGCATTTT.

This rearrangement joins TRBV12-3 or TRBV12-4 to TRBJ1-6, with D perhaps TRBD1 (5 bases). This CDR3 comprises 15 residues. Trimming pared 6 bases from V and 5 bases from J, leaving 14 bases between. The CDR3 region is CASSPWQGDNSPLHF. CDR3 bases: TGTGCCAGCAGCCCGTGGCAGGGTGATAATTCACCCCTCCACTTT.